This T cell receptor beta chain was sequenced during a study of identifying expanded T cells in peripheral blood. Germline trimming cut 4 bases from V and 4 bases from J; bases unmatched to any gene: 7. The CDR3 extends over 15 amino acids. In germline, CDR1 is SGHNT, CDR2 YYREEE (reference sequence). Data came from immunoSEQ multiplex PCR; TCRdb stores just in-frame clones and leaves some out. The sample includes tens of thousands of clones, about four fifths of them seen just once. On this clone itself: Its antigen is undetermined.

General study results and limits: Approximately two-week clone count variance significantly increased as total template count grew.

The clonotype was recovered from a person aged 18-70 years in good health. The specimen sequenced was blood. V is TRBV5-4 and J is TRBJ1-2; 10 positions agree with TRBD1. The CDR3 spells CASSRQGALSYGYTF. In DNA, the CDR3 is TGTGCCAGCAGCAGACAGGGGGCACTGTCCTATGGCTACACCTTC.